Listed below are T cell receptor beta chains from one sample, sequenced in a study of shared clonotypes between healthy human individuals. Using immunoSEQ multiplex PCR, the repertoire was profiled, and TCRdb retains in-frame clones only, with some absent. The sample holds 450,000 to 550,000 clones, 75% to 85% seen once. The sequencing input was PBMCs. The receptors here all came from a woman in her forties in good health. Some clones in this sample may be carry-over from other donors' samples. The CDR3 runs from the conserved cysteine through the conserved F or W. The D gene is left open where the match is weak. Clone size appears in some rows only: once, few, many, or a class for an expanded clone.

d_call j_call clone_size v_call cdr3_nt cdr3_aa
NA TRBJ2-7 NA TRBV4-3 TGCGCCAGCAGCCAAGAGGTGAGGGGGGCCTCCTACGAGCAGTACTTC CASSQEVRGASYEQYF
NA TRBJ2-1 NA TRBV28 TGTGCCACGCTACCGGGGCACGCTTACAATGAGCAGTTCTTC CATLPGHAYNEQFF
NA TRBJ1-3 NA TRBV5-1 TGCGCCAGCATGCAGGATAGCTCTGGAAACACCATATATTTT CASMQDSSGNTIYF
NA TRBJ2-1 NA TRBV7-2 TGTGCCAGCAGCTCGAGACAGAGCTCCTACAATGAGCAGTTCTTC CASSSRQSSYNEQFF
NA TRBJ2-7 NA TRBV5-4 TGTGCCAGCAGCCAAGAAGGAGATGTATCCTACGAGCAGTACTTC CASSQEGDVSYEQYF
NA TRBJ2-7 NA TRBV19 TGTGCCAGCAACATCAGCGAGCAGTACTTC CASNISEQYF
NA TRBJ2-7 few TRBV5-1 TGCGCCAGCAGCTTGGATACGGCTACCTACGAGCAGTACTTC CASSLDTATYEQYF
NA TRBJ2-2 NA TRBV5-8 TGTGCCAGCAGCCTCGGGACATCTCATGACGGGGAGCTGTTTTTT CASSLGTSHDGELFF
TRBD2 TRBJ2-5 NA TRBV5-1 TGCGCCAGCAGCTTTACAGCGGGAGGTGGGCAAGAGACCCAGTACTTC CASSFTAGGGQETQYF
NA TRBJ1-1 NA TRBV11-2 TGTGCCAGCAGTTTAGGTGGGAGGATTAACACTGAAGCTTTCTTT CASSLGGRINTEAFF
NA TRBJ1-2 NA TRBV4-1 TGCGCCAGCAGCCAAGAGGGGGGCGACAGCGCGCGGGGCTACACCTTC CASSQEGGDSARGYTF
NA TRBJ2-1 NA TRBV5-4 TGTGCCAGCAGCTTGCAGGAAGGCCATGAGCAGTTCTTC CASSLQEGHEQFF
NA TRBJ2-2 NA TRBV5-1 TGCGCCAGCAGCCCCCGTTTCGGGGCGAACACCGGGGAGCTGTTTTTT CASSPRFGANTGELFF
TRBD2 TRBJ2-7 NA TRBV7-9 TGTGCCAGCAGCTCCGGGACTAGTATTGCCTACGAGCAGTACTTC CASSSGTSIAYEQYF
NA TRBJ2-7 NA TRBV6-5 TGTGCCAGCAGTGACCATGGGTACGAGCAGTACTTC CASSDHGYEQYF
TRBD2 TRBJ2-7 NA TRBV25-1 TGTGCCAGCAGTGACGGTGGAATTAGCGGGAGGGCTTTCGAGCAGTACTTC CASSDGGISGRAFEQYF
NA TRBJ1-1 NA TRBV10-3 TGTGCCATCAGTGAATCCGGGGGCACTGAAGCTTTCTTT CAISESGGTEAFF
NA TRBJ1-1 NA TRBV5-1 TGCGCCAGCAGCTACCCAGGGAGGAACACTGAAGCTTTCTTT CASSYPGRNTEAFF
NA TRBJ2-7 NA TRBV28 TGTGCCAGCAGTTCGAGTGTCTACGAGCAGTACTTC CASSSSVYEQYF
NA TRBJ2-3 NA TRBV27 TGTGCCAGCACTAGCACAGATACGCAGTATTTT CASTSTDTQYF
NA TRBJ2-3 NA TRBV7-2 TGTGCCAGCAGCCCCCGGCTGCCACCTGTCACAGATACGCAGTATTTT CASSPRLPPVTDTQYF
TRBD1 TRBJ1-2 NA TRBV19 TGTGCCAGTAGTATAGTTGACAGGGGGCGCGGTGGCTACACCTTC CASSIVDRGRGGYTF
NA TRBJ1-5 NA TRBV15 TGTGCCACCAGCAGAGGACAGGATAGCAATCAGCCCCAGCATTTT CATSRGQDSNQPQHF
TRBD2 TRBJ2-3 NA TRBV28 TGTGCCAGCATTGAGTCGGGAGGGAACACAGATACGCAGTATTTT CASIESGGNTDTQYF
TRBD1 TRBJ2-7 NA TRBV6-5 TGTGCCAGCAGCCCTTCACAGGGGGCTTCCTACGAGCAGTACTTC CASSPSQGASYEQYF
NA TRBJ2-4 NA TRBV28 TGTGCCAGCAGTTTAGGGGGAGCCAAAAACATTCAGTACTTC CASSLGGAKNIQYF
TRBD1 TRBJ2-7 few TRBV10-1 TGCGCCAGCAGTCAGGACAGGGGAAGTGAGCAGTACTTC CASSQDRGSEQYF
TRBD1 TRBJ2-6 NA TRBV19 TGTGCCAGTACCCCCTGGGACAGGGTACTTTCTGGGGCCAACGTCCTGACTTTC CASTPWDRVLSGANVLTF
NA TRBJ2-1 NA TRBV11-2 TGTGCCAGCAGCTTAGGCAGGGTCGGTGAGCAGTTCTTC CASSLGRVGEQFF
TRBD1 TRBJ2-3 NA TRBV5-4 TGTGCCAGCACCATGGACAGGTCGTCCACAGATACGCAGTATTTT CASTMDRSSTDTQYF
NA TRBJ1-1 NA TRBV10-2 TGCGCCAGCAGTGATCTCGTACAGGTGAACACTGAAGCTTTCTTT CASSDLVQVNTEAFF
NA TRBJ1-5 NA TRBV28 TGTGCCAGCAGTTTATTAAGGATGGGCAATCAGCCCCAGCATTTT CASSLLRMGNQPQHF
TRBD2 TRBJ2-7 NA TRBV7-9 TGTGCCAGCAGCTTTCGGCGGGAGGGAAATCAGTACTTC CASSFRREGNQYF
TRBD1 TRBJ2-7 NA TRBV7-2 TGTGCCAGCAGCCCCGGGACAGGGCGTTCCGAGCAGTACTTC CASSPGTGRSEQYF
TRBD2 TRBJ2-1 NA TRBV27 TGTGCCAGCAGTTTCCTAGCGGGAGGAGGGCCCAATGAGCAGTTCTTC CASSFLAGGGPNEQFF
NA TRBJ1-4 NA TRBV12-2 TGTGCAAGTCGCCCCCCCCCACAGGGGATTATCTCAACTAATGAAAAACTGTTTTTT CASRPPPQGIISTNEKLFF
TRBD1 TRBJ2-7 NA TRBV6-6 TGTGCCAGCAGTCAAGGGGGCTTACCCTACGAGCAGTACTTC CASSQGGLPYEQYF
NA TRBJ2-7 NA TRBV29-1 TGCAGCGTTGGTGGGGGGCAAATCTACGAGCAGTACTTC CSVGGGQIYEQYF
TRBD1 TRBJ1-1 once TRBV10-3 TGTGCCTCCCATCCCTATGTCGGGACAGGGAACACTGAAGCTTTCTTT CASHPYVGTGNTEAFF
NA TRBJ2-1 NA TRBV9 TGTGCCAGCAGCGCCCTAGGTGGGCGGAGAGACAATGAGCAGTTCTTC CASSALGGRRDNEQFF
TRBD1 TRBJ2-3 NA TRBV5-1 TGCGCCAGCAGCTTGGAGGGACAGGCTAGCACAGATACGCAGTATTTT CASSLEGQASTDTQYF
NA TRBJ2-1 NA TRBV11-2 TGTGCCAGCAGCCTAAGGTCCTACAATGAGCAGTTCTTC CASSLRSYNEQFF
NA TRBJ1-5 NA TRBV7-8 TGTGCCAGCAGCTTCCCTCAGCAGCCCCAGCATTTT CASSFPQQPQHF
NA TRBJ2-1 NA TRBV5-1 TGCGCCAGCAGCCAAGGGGGGTGGAGCTCCTACAATGAGCAGTTCTTC CASSQGGWSSYNEQFF
TRBD1 TRBJ2-6 NA TRBV7-8 TGTGCCAGCAGCTTAGCGAGACAGGGATCTGGGGCCAACGTCCTGACTTTC CASSLARQGSGANVLTF